This T cell receptor (beta chain) was identified during a study of blood T cell repertoires in COVID-19 (dated by TCRdb to 2020 to 2022). Notes on the research overall: The collaborator samples originated in the United States, Italy and Spain and spanned the acute and convalescent phases of COVID-19. Nearly every sample came with metadata listing a de-identified subject ID, COVID-19 status, age in years and sex. The repertoires were released in a freely available public database intended as a resource for research on the immune response to SARS-CoV-2. The dataset comprised deeply sampled blood TCRbeta repertoires from subjects exposed to, actively infected with, or recovered from COVID-19. Where available, HLA class I and class II types were taken from metadata supplied by the sample provider and were not determined by assay-based typing. The material from the prospective study consisted of cDNA or gDNA derived from T cells, B-cell-depleted T cells, or PBMCs. The samples were drawn from the first 160 participants of the ongoing ImmuneRACE study and from 950 to 1,500 subjects provided by 6 global collaborators.

Turning to this clone: This receptor's antigen is unknown. Base qualities are missing; no much larger clone stands one base away.

TCRbeta CDR3 regions were amplified from genomic DNA by means of the immunoSEQ Assay, a bias-controlled multiplex PCR. The source study handled its data this way. The number of nucleated cells in each sample was estimated by amplification of reference gene primers within the assay. To quantify the absolute abundance of each unique TCRbeta CDR3 rearrangement, sequence reads were collapsed and filtered. For each sample, productive Simpson clonality was calculated by taking the square root of Simpson's diversity index across productive rearrangements. TCRdb provides this immuneACCESS table in a form limited to in-frame rearrangements. Some clones are lacking; in checked studies, under half of them reflect an unresolved V gene, and why the rest are absent is not known. That table supplies the V and J calls and clone size; D and trimming were determined from the DNA. A total of tens of thousands of clones appear in this sample, roughly 87% of them only once. The top ten clonotypes cover roughly 11% of the sample.

Unmatched junction bases come to 20, with V trimmed by 6 bases and J by 5 bases. In the germline V gene, CDR1 corresponds to MDHEN and CDR2 to SYDVKM. Reading from cysteine to phenylalanine, the CDR3 counts 18 amino acids. Solely the CDR3 DNA is kept, with 54 bases framed from the first base. Whole blood was collected in K2EDTA tubes by collaborating institutions according to the institutions' own protocols. Collaborator samples were shipped for TCRbeta analysis as frozen whole blood, isolated PBMCs, or DNA extracted from either sample type. Points the paper makes about the study in general: Clinical and demographic metadata were provided uncurated, with the amount varying by source and participant.

In this chain, TRBV28 is recombined with TRBJ1-2; 8 bases in the junction line up with TRBD1. The sequencing input was peripheral blood. The TCR originated in a man aged 45-65 years with acute or convalescent COVID-19. The CDR3 sequence is CASRSSTGDHSGGYGYTF. The nucleotides read TGTGCCAGCAGGTCCTCGACAGGGGACCACTCCGGGGGTTATGGCTACACCTTC.